Listed here are 11 T cell receptor beta chains from one sample, sequenced in a study of T cell clones after liver transplantation. Some clones are missing from TCRdb's copy, which holds only in-frame ones; the method was immunoSEQ multiplex PCR. The repertoire has around 80,000 clones, about 82% of them found once; the top ten carry around 0.5%. Material: CD4+ T cells from blood, obtained 45 to 47 months after liver transplant. These receptors originate from a human patient who received a liver transplant. The graft donor may be the source of some T cells.

This chain connects TRBV28 to TRBJ2-1; TRBD2 matches 11 bases. CDR3 length: 14 amino acids. The J segment lost 7 bases and the V segment lost 7 bases, leaving 6 bases of the junction unmatched. Germline lookup yields CDR1 MDHEN and CDR2 SYDVKM. The CDR3 is CASITSGSRNEQFF. CDR3 nucleotides: TGTGCCAGCATTACTAGCGGGAGTAGAAATGAGCAGTTCTTC.

V gene TRBV18 combines with J gene TRBJ2-2; TRBD2 is a possible D gene (5 bases). This CDR3 region has 15 residues. Germline loops: CDR1 KGHSH, CDR2 LQKENI. Trimming removed 3 bases at V and 4 bases at J, with 12 bases between. The CDR3 nucleotides read TGTGCCAGCTCACCCTCGCAGAGGGCCACCGGGGAGCTGTTTTTT. This gives the protein CASSPSQRATGELFF.

This clone came up once. The V and J genes are TRBV7-2 and TRBJ1-2, with TRBD1 matching over 11 bases. The CDR3 runs to 14 residues. With 4 bases clipped from V and 6 bases from J, the junction kept 4 bases outside the gene matches. CDR1 and CDR2 from the germline V gene are SGHTA and FQGNSA. The CDR3 here is CASSSRTGGDGYTF. CDR3 DNA sequence: TGTGCCAGCAGCTCCCGGACAGGGGGCGATGGCTACACCTTC.

This chain uses TRBV5-1 with TRBJ2-2; TRBD1 matches 7 bases. The J segment lost 4 bases and the V segment lost 4 bases, leaving 4 bases of the junction unmatched. Germline CDR1 and CDR2: SGHRS and YFSETQ. This CDR3 region has 14 residues. The CDR3: CASSGDRITGELFF. The DNA of the CDR3 is TGCGCCAGCAGCGGGGACAGAATCACCGGGGAGCTGTTTTTT.

A word on this clone: Other DNA sequences from this sample encode an identical CDR3 as well. The gene calls are TRBV19 and TRBJ1-1; weak D call: TRBD1 (6 bases). The CDR3 spans 16 residues. V gave up 2 bases and J gave up 2 bases, with 15 bases separating them. Germline V CDR1 and CDR2: LNHDA, SQIVND (reference sequence). Written as DNA, the CDR3 is TGTGCCAGTAGTATAATCGGGGCAGGGGCTAACACTGAAGCTTTCTTT. Its protein product is CASSIIGAGANTEAFF.

The chain has TRBV4-1 and TRBJ2-5; 8 positions agree with TRBD2. Germline V gene data show CDR1 as MGHRA and CDR2 as YSYEKL. Trimming removed 4 bases from V and 1 base from J; junction bases left unmatched: 11. This CDR3 has 17 residues. DNA of the CDR3: TGCGCCAGCAGCCGCGGGGGTAGCGGGGTACCCCAAGAGACCCAGTACTTC. Translation gives CASSRGGSGVPQETQYF.

This chain uses TRBV27 with TRBJ1-2, with TRBD1 matching 8 bases. In germline, CDR1 is MNHEY, CDR2 SMNVEV (reference sequence). The CDR3 loop spans 15 amino acids. V lost 5 bases, J lost 4 bases, and 9 bases stayed unmatched. The CDR3 reads CASSVGQAAGYGYTF. The CDR3 DNA reads TGTGCCAGCAGTGTGGGACAGGCCGCGGGCTATGGCTACACCTTC.

The chain carries TRBV6-5 and TRBJ1-2, with D possibly TRBD1 on 5 matching bases. Germline V gene data show CDR1 as MNHEY and CDR2 as SVGAGI. V was trimmed by 4 bases and J by 2 bases, leaving 11 bases between them. The CDR3 runs to 14 residues. CDR3 nucleotides: TGTGCCAGCAGTTTGTCTCGGGGGAACTATGGCTACACCTTC. Translated: CASSLSRGNYGYTF.

This chain links TRBV7-2 with TRBJ2-5; 8 positions agree with TRBD2. The CDR3 runs to 15 residues. CDR1 and CDR2 (germline): SGHTA, FQGNSA. V shed 2 bases and J 5 bases; nucleotides not matched to a gene: 7. CDR3 amino acids: CASSLSGSAGETQYF. The CDR3 nucleotides are TGTGCCAGCAGCTTAAGCGGGAGTGCGGGGGAGACCCAGTACTTC.

V usage is TRBV5-1 and J usage is TRBJ2-7, with TRBD1 matching 7 bases. This CDR3 contains 15 residues. Trimming took 1 base from V and 4 from J; bases not matched to a gene: 8. Looked up from germline, CDR1 is SGHRS and CDR2 is YFSETQ. CDR3 sequence (DNA): TGCGCCAGCAGCTTGCGTCCGGGACAGACATACGAGCAGTACTTC. It specifies CASSLRPGQTYEQYF.

The rearrangement joins TRBV15 to TRBJ2-1; D may correspond to TRBD1 or TRBD2 (7 bases each). V was cut by 2 bases and J by 5 bases, with 13 bases left in between. CDR1 is LNHNV and CDR2 is YYDKDF in the germline V gene (reference sequence). The length of the CDR3 is 15 residues. The CDR3 loop is CATSRRQGGDNEQFF. The CDR3 DNA reads as TGTGCCACCAGCAGAAGACAGGGAGGGGACAATGAGCAGTTCTTC.